This passage covers 2 T cell receptor beta chains from one sample sequenced in a study of T cell changes during pregnancy in multiple sclerosis. Using immunoSEQ multiplex PCR, the repertoire was profiled, and TCRdb retains in-frame clones only, with some absent. The data contain roughly 60,000 clones, roughly 89% of them singletons. Here the sequenced sample was peripheral blood, taken in the second trimester of pregnancy. Every receptor here comes from a female donor with multiple sclerosis, enrolled in a pregnancy study.

This clone was recorded once. The V gene is TRBV29-1, the J gene TRBJ1-1, with 7 bases fitting TRBD1. CDR1 and CDR2 (germline): SQVTM, ANQGSEA. CDR3 size: 14 residues. J was trimmed by 8 bases and V by 0 bases; bases with no gene match: 9. CDR3: CSVEEGTAKPEAFF. The CDR3 DNA follows: TGCAGCGTTGAAGAAGGGACAGCAAAACCCGAAGCTTTCTTT.

The V and J genes are TRBV18 and TRBJ2-1; 7 positions match TRBD1. The V gene's germline CDR1 is KGHSH and CDR2 LQKENI. J gave up 4 bases and V 4 bases, and 7 bases lay outside the gene matches. The CDR3 is 15 amino acids. The CDR3 bases are TGTGCCAGCTCACTCCCCGGGACAGCTTACAATGAGCAGTTCTTC. Amino acid sequence: CASSLPGTAYNEQFF. The full variable domain, in which reference TRBV18 and TRBJ2-1 provide the parts outside the CDR3, is NAGVMQNPRHLVRRRGQEARLRCSPMKGHSHVYWYRQLPEEGLKFMVYLQKENIIDESGMPKERFSAEFPKEGPSILRIQQVVRGDSAAYFCASSLPGTAYNEQFFGPGTRLTVL.